The 8 T cell receptor beta chains presented below share a single source sample, sequenced in a study of cytomegalovirus exposure and HLA in healthy donors (TCRdb year 2017). Library prep was done by the immunoSEQ multiplex PCR assay. A mixture of 60 forward primers for TCR Vbeta segments and 13 reverse primers for TCR Jbeta segments was used in the multiplex PCR. In TCRdb, the immuneACCESS table is reduced to in-frame sequences with V and J assigned. These tables do not hold every clone; where another copy was compared, an unresolved V gene accounts for under half, and the others remain unexplained. The sample yields around 71,000 clones; around 58% were counted once. Around 5.8% of the sample is taken by the ten largest. The sample consisted of PBMCs. The receptors were sampled from a man aged 30-40 years in good health and CMV-seropositive.

This clone appeared many times. V is TRBV7-9 and J is TRBJ1-4; weak D call: TRBD1 (5 bases). The CDR3 length is 15 residues. Trimming stripped 3 bases from V and 5 bases from J, with 13 bases between. Germline V gene lookup returns CDR1 SEHNR and CDR2 FQNEAQ (reference sequence). CDR3 amino acids: CASSLGQGTNEKLFF. The CDR3, as DNA: TGTGCCAGCAGCTTGGGGCAGGGTACCAATGAAAAACTGTTTTTT.

This clone has more than one count but fewer than ten. In DNA, the CDR3 is TGCGCCAGCAGCTTGGTGTTAGGCGGGAGGATCGTCGTGGCAGATACGCAGTATTTT. Amino acids: CASSLVLGGRIVVADTQYF. The rearrangement links TRBV5-1 to TRBJ2-3; 8 positions agree with TRBD2. From germline, CDR1 is SGHRS and CDR2 YFSETQ. The CDR3 is 19 amino acids. Trimming removed 0 bases from V and 4 bases from J; junction bases left unmatched: 16.

This clone has a single count. The chain links TRBV4-1 to TRBJ1-1; 8 bases line up with TRBD1. The CDR3 is made up of 15 amino acids. From germline, CDR1 is MGHRA and CDR2 YSYEKL. Losses at the gene ends were 4 bases for V and 0 bases for J; bases not matched to a gene: 4. CDR3 bases: TGCGCCAGCAGCCCGAGACAGGGGATGAACACTGAAGCTTTCTTT. Protein: CASSPRQGMNTEAFF.

The V gene is TRBV29-1, the J gene TRBJ2-5; 7 positions match TRBD1. This CDR3 contains 13 residues. Germline V gene sequence: CDR1 SQVTM, CDR2 ANQGSEA. J was trimmed by 3 bases and V by 6 bases; bases with no gene match: 7. CDR3 in amino acids: CSVSGDSEETQYF. CDR3 DNA sequence: TGCAGCGTGTCCGGGGACAGCGAAGAGACCCAGTACTTC. Full variable domain (rest looked up from reference TRBV29-1 and TRBJ2-5): SAVISQKPSRDICQRGTSLTIQCQVDSQVTMMFWYRQQPGQSLTLIATANQGSEATYESGFVIDKFPISRPNLTFSTLTVSNMSPEDSSIYLCSVSGDSEETQYFGPGTRLLVL.

V gene TRBV7-9 combines with J gene TRBJ2-1; 11 nucleotides align to TRBD2. The CDR3 length is 15 residues. V shed 5 bases and J 5 bases; nucleotides not matched to a gene: 5. Germline CDR1 and CDR2: SEHNR and FQNEAQ (reference sequence). The CDR3 is CASSQGGLADNEQFF. The CDR3 region has the DNA TGTGCCAGCAGCCAAGGGGGACTAGCGGACAATGAGCAGTTCTTC.

V and J are TRBV5-6 and TRBJ2-2; 8 bases match TRBD1. The length of the CDR3 is 16 residues. Germline V gene sequence: CDR1 SGHDT, CDR2 YYEEEE. J lost 3 bases, V lost 4 bases, and 8 bases had no gene match. CDR3 bases: TGTGCCAGCAGCAAAACAAGACAGGGGCACACCGGGGAGCTGTTTTTT. Its protein product is CASSKTRQGHTGELFF.

This clone was recorded a few times. V and J are TRBV28 and TRBJ1-5; D not certain. The length of the CDR3 is 14 residues. V was trimmed by 3 bases and J by 3 bases, leaving 9 bases between them. The germline V gene has CDR1 MDHEN and CDR2 SYDVKM. The CDR3 loop is CASSFAGSNQPQHF. CDR3 DNA sequence: TGTGCCAGCAGTTTCGCAGGATCCAATCAGCCCCAGCATTTT. Full variable domain (remainder filled in from reference TRBV28 and TRBJ1-5): DVKVTQSSRYLVKRTGEKVFLECVQDMDHENMFWYRQDPGLGLRLIYFSYDVKMKEKGDIPEGYSVSREKKERFSLILESASTNQTSMYLCASSFAGSNQPQHFGDGTRLSIL.

The gene calls are TRBV5-1 and TRBJ2-2; a possible D gene is TRBD1 (6 bases). CDR3 length: 14 amino acids. The V gene's germline CDR1 is SGHRS and CDR2 YFSETQ. V was clipped by 2 bases and J by 7 bases, with 12 bases between them. The CDR3 is CASSLGQSVGELFF. As DNA, the CDR3 is TGCGCCAGCAGCTTAGGACAGTCTGTCGGGGAGCTGTTTTTT.